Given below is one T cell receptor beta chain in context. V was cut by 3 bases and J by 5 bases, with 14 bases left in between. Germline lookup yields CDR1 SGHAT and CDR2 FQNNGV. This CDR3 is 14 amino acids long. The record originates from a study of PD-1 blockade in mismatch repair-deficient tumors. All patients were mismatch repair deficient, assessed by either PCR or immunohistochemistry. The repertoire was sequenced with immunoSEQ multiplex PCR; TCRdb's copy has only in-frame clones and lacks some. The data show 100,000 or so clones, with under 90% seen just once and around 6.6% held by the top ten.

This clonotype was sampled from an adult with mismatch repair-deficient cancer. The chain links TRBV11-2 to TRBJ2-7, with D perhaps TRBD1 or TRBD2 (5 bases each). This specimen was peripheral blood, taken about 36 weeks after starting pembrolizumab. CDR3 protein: CASSLIRDRNEQYF. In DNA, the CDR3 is TGTGCCAGCAGCTTGATTCGGGACCGAAACGAGCAGTACTTC.